This is a list of T cell receptor beta chains from one sample in a study of CD8 T cells in Susac syndrome. TCRdb recomputed calls from the immunoSEQ multiplex PCR reads with MiXCR, one row per CDR3 protein. The sample has some 400,000 distinct CDR3 sequences, 85% to 90% seen once. The sequenced sample was CD8+ T cells from PBMCs. These receptors originate from a human donor with multiple sclerosis. The CDR3 runs from the conserved cysteine through the conserved F or W. D genes are given only for firm matches. Rows may omit the clone size; those that give it use once, few, many or a size class.

V gene,J gene,D gene,clone size,CDR3 protein,CDR3 DNA
TRBV6-1,TRBJ2-2,TRBD2,-,CASRALGGGTGELFF,TGTGCCAGCAGGGCCTTGGGCGGGGGTACCGGGGAGCTGTTTTTT
TRBV4-1,TRBJ1-3,-,once,CASSQDGDRPGNTIYF,TGCGCCAGCAGCCAAGATGGGGATAGGCCTGGAAACACCATATATTTT
TRBV4-1,TRBJ2-1,-,-,CASTQQGDEQFF,TGCGCCAGCACTCAGCAAGGGGACGAGCAGTTCTTC
TRBV5-1,TRBJ1-4,-,-,CASSHIVATNEKLFF,TGCGCCAGCAGCCACATAGTTGCAACTAATGAAAAACTGTTTTTT
TRBV29-1,TRBJ1-1,-,-,CSVDTGQNTEAFF,TGCAGCGTTGATACGGGACAGAACACTGAAGCTTTCTTT
TRBV7-6,TRBJ2-5,-,-,CASRGGTQETQYF,TGTGCCAGCAGAGGGGGGACCCAAGAGACCCAGTACTTC
TRBV14,TRBJ2-1,TRBD1,-,CASSQDLGAGGHEQFF,TGTGCCAGCAGCCAAGATCTGGGCGCAGGGGGCCATGAGCAGTTCTTC
TRBV6-5,TRBJ1-1,TRBD1,-,CASSYRTGENTEAFF,TGTGCCAGCAGTTACCGGACAGGGGAGAACACTGAAGCTTTCTTT
TRBV4-1,TRBJ1-3,-,few,CASSAEAGNTIYF,TGCGCCAGCAGCGCTGAAGCTGGAAACACCATATATTTT
TRBV12-3/TRBV12-4,TRBJ2-7,-,-,CASTTAQAPNLYEQYF,TGTGCCAGCACCACAGCCCAGGCCCCAAATCTTTACGAGCAGTACTTC